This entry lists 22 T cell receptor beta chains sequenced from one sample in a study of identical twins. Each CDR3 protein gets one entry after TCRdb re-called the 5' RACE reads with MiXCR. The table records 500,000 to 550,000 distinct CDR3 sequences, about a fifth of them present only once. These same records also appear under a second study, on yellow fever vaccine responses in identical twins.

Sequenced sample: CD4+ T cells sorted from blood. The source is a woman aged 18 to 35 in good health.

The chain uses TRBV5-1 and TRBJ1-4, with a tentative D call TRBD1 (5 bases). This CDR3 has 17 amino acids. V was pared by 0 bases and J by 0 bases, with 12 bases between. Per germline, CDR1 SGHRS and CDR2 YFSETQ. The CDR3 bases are TGCGCCAGCAGCTTGGCCCCAGGGAGCACAACTAATGAAAAACTGTTTTTT. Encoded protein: CASSLAPGSTTNEKLFF.

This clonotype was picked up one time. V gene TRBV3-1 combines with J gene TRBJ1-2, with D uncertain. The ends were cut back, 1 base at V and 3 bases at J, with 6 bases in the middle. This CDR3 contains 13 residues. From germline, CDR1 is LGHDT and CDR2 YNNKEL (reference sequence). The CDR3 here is CASSQGTYYGYTF. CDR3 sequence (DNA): TGTGCCAGCAGCCAAGGGACGTACTATGGCTACACCTTC.

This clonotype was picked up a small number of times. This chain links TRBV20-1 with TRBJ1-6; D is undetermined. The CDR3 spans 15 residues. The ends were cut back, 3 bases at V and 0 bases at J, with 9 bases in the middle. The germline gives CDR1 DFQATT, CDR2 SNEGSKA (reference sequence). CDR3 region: CSASPQSSYNSPLHF. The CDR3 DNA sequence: TGCAGTGCTAGTCCCCAGAGCTCCTATAATTCACCCCTCCACTTT.

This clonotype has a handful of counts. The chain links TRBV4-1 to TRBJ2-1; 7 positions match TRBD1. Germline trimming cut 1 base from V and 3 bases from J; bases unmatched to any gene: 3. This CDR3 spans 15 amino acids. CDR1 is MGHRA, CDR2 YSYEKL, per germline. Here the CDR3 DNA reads TGCGCCAGCAGCCAAGCAGACAGGGTCTACAATGAGCAGTTCTTC. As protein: CASSQADRVYNEQFF.

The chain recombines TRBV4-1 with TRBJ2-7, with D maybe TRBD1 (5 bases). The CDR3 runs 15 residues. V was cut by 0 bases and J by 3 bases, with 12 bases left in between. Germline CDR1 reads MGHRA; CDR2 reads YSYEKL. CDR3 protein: CASSQDPSRDYEQYF. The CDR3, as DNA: TGCGCCAGCAGCCAAGATCCGAGCAGGGACTACGAGCAGTACTTC.

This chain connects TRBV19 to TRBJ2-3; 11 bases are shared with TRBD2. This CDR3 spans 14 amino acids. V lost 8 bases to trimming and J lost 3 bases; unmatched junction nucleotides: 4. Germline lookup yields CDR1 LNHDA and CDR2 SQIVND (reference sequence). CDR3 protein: CASSSGRPTDTQYF. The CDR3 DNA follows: TGTGCCAGTTCTAGCGGGAGGCCGACAGATACGCAGTATTTT.

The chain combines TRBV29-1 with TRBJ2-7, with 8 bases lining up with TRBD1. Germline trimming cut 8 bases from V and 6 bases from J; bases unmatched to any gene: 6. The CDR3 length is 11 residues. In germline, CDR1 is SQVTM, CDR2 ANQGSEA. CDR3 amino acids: CSSSQGVEQYF. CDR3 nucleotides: TGCAGCTCATCACAGGGGGTCGAGCAGTACTTC.

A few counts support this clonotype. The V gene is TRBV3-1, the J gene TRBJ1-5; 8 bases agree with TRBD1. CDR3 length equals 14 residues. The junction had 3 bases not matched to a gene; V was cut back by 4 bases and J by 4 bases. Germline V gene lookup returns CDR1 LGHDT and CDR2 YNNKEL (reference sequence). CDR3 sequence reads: CASSPRQGNQPQHF. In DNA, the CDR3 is TGTGCCAGCAGCCCGCGACAGGGGAATCAGCCCCAGCATTTT.

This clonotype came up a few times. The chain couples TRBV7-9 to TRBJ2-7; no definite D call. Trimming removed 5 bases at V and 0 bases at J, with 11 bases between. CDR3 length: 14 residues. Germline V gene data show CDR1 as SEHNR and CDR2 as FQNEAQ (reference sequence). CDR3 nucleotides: TGTGCCAGCAGCGCCCCGCGGCCCTCCTACGAGCAGTACTTC. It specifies CASSAPRPSYEQYF. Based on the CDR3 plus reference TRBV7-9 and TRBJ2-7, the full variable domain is DTGVSQNPRHKITKRGQNVTFRCDPISEHNRLYWYRQTLGQGPEFLTYFQNEAQLEKSRLLSDRFSAERPKGSFSTLEIQRTEQGDSAMYLCASSAPRPSYEQYFGPGTRLTVT.

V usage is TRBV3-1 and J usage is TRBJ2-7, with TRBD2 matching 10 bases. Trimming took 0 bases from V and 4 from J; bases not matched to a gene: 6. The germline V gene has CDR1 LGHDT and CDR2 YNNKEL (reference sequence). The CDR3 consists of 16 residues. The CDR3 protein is CASSQDLLAGVYEQYF. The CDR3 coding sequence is TGTGCCAGCAGCCAAGATCTTCTAGCGGGAGTGTACGAGCAGTACTTC.

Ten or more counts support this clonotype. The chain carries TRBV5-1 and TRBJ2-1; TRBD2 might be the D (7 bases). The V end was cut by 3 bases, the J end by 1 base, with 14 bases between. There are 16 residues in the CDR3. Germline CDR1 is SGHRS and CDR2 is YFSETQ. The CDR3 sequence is CASSSWGGLSYNEQFF. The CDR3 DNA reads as TGCGCCAGCAGCTCGTGGGGGGGGCTATCCTACAATGAGCAGTTCTTC.

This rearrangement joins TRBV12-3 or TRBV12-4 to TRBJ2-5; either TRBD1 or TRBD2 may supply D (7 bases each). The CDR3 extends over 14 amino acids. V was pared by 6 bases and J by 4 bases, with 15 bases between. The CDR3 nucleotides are TGTGCCAGCAGCCCTCAGGGGGGGGGAGAGACCCAGTACTTC. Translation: CASSPQGGGETQYF.

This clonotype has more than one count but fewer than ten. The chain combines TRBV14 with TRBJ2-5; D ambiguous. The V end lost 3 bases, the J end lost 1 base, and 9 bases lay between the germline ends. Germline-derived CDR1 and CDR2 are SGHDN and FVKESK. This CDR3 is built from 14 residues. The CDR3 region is CASSHRVLQETQYF. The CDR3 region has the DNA TGTGCCAGCAGCCATAGGGTACTCCAAGAGACCCAGTACTTC.

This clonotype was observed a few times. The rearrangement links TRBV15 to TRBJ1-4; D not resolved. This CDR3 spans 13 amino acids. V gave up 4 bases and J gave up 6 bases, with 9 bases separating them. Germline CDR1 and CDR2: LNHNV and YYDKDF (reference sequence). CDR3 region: CATSTGFDEKLFF. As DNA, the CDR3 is TGTGCCACCAGCACCGGGTTCGATGAAAAACTGTTTTTT.

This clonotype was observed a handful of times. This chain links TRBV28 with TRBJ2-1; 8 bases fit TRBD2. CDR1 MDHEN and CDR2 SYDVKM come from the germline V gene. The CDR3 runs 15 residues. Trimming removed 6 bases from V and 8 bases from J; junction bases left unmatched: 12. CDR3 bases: TGTGCCAGCAGCCTTCCTCGGGGGGGAGGGGATGAGCAGTTCTTC. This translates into CASSLPRGGGDEQFF.

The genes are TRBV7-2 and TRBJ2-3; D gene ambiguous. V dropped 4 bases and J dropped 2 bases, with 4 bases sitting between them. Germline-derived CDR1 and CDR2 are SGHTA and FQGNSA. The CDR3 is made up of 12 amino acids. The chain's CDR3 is CASSWFTDTQYF. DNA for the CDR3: TGTGCCAGCAGCTGGTTCACAGATACGCAGTATTTT.

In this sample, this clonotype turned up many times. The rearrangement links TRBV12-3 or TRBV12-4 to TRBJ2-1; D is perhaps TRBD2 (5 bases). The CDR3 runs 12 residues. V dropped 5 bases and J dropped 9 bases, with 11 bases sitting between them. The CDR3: CASSLLGSEQFF. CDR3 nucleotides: TGTGCCAGCAGTCTACTAGGCAGTGAGCAGTTCTTC.

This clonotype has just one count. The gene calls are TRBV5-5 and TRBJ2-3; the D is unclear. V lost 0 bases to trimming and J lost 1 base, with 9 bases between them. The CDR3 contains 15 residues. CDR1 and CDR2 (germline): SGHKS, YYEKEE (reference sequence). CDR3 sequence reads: CASSLAQPGTDTQYF. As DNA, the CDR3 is TGTGCCAGCAGCTTGGCTCAGCCCGGCACAGATACGCAGTATTTT.

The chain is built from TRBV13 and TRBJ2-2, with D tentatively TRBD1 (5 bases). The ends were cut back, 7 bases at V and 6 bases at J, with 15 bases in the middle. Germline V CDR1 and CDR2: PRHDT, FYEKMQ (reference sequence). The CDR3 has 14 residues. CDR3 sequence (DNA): TGTGCCAGCACGAAGACAGACAAGGCCGGGGAGCTGTTTTTT. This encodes CASTKTDKAGELFF.

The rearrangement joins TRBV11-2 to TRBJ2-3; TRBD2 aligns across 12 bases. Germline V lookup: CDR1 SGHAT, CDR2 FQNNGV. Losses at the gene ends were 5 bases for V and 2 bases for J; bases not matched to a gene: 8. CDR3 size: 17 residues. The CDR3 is CASSQRLAGANTDTQYF. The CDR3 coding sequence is TGTGCCAGCAGCCAACGACTAGCGGGGGCCAACACAGATACGCAGTATTTT.

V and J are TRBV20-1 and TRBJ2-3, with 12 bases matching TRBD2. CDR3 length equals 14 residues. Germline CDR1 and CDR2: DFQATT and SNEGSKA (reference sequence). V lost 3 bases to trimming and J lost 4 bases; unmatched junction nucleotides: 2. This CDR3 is CSARTSGSADTQYF. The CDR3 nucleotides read TGCAGTGCTAGGACTAGCGGGAGTGCAGATACGCAGTATTTT.

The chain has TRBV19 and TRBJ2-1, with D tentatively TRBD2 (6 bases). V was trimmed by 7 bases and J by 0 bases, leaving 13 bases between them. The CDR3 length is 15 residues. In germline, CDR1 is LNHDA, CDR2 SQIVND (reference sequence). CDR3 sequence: CASTRGTGSYNEQFF. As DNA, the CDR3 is TGTGCCAGTACGCGCGGGACGGGCTCCTACAATGAGCAGTTCTTC.